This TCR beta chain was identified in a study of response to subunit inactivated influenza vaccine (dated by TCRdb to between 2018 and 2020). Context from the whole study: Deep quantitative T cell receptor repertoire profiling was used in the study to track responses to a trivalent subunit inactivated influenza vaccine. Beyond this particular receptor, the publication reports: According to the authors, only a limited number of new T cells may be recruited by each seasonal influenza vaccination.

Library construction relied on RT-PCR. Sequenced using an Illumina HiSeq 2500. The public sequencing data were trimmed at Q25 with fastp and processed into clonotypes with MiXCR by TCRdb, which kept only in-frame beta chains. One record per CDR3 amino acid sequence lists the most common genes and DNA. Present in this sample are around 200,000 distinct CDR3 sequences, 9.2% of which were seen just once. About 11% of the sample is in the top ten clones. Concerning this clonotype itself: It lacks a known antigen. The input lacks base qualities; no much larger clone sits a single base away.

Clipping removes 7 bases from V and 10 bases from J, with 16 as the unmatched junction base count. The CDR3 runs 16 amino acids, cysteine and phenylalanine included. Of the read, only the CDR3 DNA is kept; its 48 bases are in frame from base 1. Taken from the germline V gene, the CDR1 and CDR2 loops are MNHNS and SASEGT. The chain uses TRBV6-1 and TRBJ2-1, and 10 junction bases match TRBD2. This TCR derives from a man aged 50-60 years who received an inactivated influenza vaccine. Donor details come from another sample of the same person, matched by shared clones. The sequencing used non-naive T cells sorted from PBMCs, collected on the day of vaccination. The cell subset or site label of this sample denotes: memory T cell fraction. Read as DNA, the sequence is TGTGCCAGCACCAAGGTGCGGACTAGCGGAATGGGGGAGCAGTTCTTC. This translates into CASTKVRTSGMGEQFF.